This T cell receptor (beta chain) derives from a study of T cells in Graves' hyperthyroidism and ophthalmopathy. This clonotype was detected many times. Germline V gene data show CDR1 as MNHEY and CDR2 as SMNVEV (reference sequence). The CDR3 length is 19 residues. Germline trimming cut 5 bases from V and 1 base from J; bases unmatched to any gene: 14. TCR beta CDR3 sequences were amplified from RNA transcripts. In the first-round RT-PCR of the TCR CDR3, the HTBI primer set was used. Each CDR3 protein gets one entry after TCRdb re-called the multiplex PCR reads with MiXCR. The data contain some 400,000 distinct CDR3 sequences, 19% of them singletons.

The rearrangement links TRBV27 to TRBJ1-5, with 10 nucleotides matching TRBD1. Sequenced sample: blood. The TCR comes from a woman under 30 with Graves' hyperthyroidism. CDR3 DNA sequence: TGTGCCAGCAGTCCCCCCGTGACAGGGGGCCGAGGCAGCAATCAGCCCCAGCATTTT. Its protein product is CASSPPVTGGRGSNQPQHF.